A single sample is the source of the 31 T cell receptor beta chains below, sequenced in a study of CD4 and CD8 cells across lung adenocarcinoma regions. Via MiXCR, TCRdb re-called the PCR reads, giving one row per CDR3 protein. Among tens of thousands of distinct CDR3 sequences listed, roughly half were seen once. What was sequenced was CD8+ T cells from the center of a lung tumor. The receptors derive from a male donor with lung adenocarcinoma. The CD4 and CD8 labels of this study may be unreliable.

The chain combines TRBV27 with TRBJ2-3; weak D call: TRBD2 (5 bases). Trimming shortened V by 8 bases and J by 4 bases, and 22 bases separated the two germline ends. This CDR3 has 16 residues. The germline gives CDR1 MNHEY, CDR2 SMNVEV (reference sequence). CDR3 protein: CASARNGGLAPDTQYF. CDR3 in DNA: TGTGCCAGCGCGCGAAACGGAGGCCTAGCCCCAGATACGCAGTATTTT.

This clonotype showed up many times. The V and J genes are TRBV20-1 and TRBJ2-1; TRBD1 aligns across 7 bases. The better agreement between TRBJ2-7 and the DNA end casts doubt on the J call. There are 14 residues in the CDR3. Germline CDR1 and CDR2: DFQATT and SNEGSKA (reference sequence). CDR3 bases: TGCAGTGCTAGAGATGGGGGACAGTGGTACGAGCAGTACTTC. This sequence encodes CSARDGGQWYEQYF.

With regard to this clonotype: One end of the junction does not line up with germline, which may come from a read error. The CDR3 DNA follows: TGTGCCAGCAGTGAGTACCGCGGGGCTATCAGCTACAATGAGCAGTTCTTT. Protein product: CASSEYRGAISYNEQFF. The V gene is TRBV6-1, the J gene TRBJ2-1; possibly TRBD2 for D (6 bases). The CDR3 spans 17 residues. CDR1 is MNHNS and CDR2 is SASEGT in the germline V gene.

This clonotype was detected only a few times. V and J are TRBV29-1 and TRBJ2-1, with 7 bases that match TRBD1. The last part of the DNA fits TRBJ2-5 better; the J call may be wrong. The CDR3 is made up of 13 amino acids. Germline loops: CDR1 SQVTM, CDR2 ANQGSEA. The CDR3 DNA is TGCAGCTCCCTCGAGACAGGGCCTGGGACCCAGTACTTC. This codes for CSSLETGPGTQYF.

At least ten counts were recorded for this clonotype. Relative to the germline gene, one junction end is altered; a read error may explain this. The genes are TRBV14 and TRBJ2-2; D possibly corresponds to TRBD2 (6 bases). CDR1 SGHDN and CDR2 FVKESK come from the germline V gene. The CDR3 extends over 12 amino acids. CDR3 coding DNA: TGTGCAAGCAATCGGGGGACCGGGGAGCTGTTTTTT. Amino acid sequence: CASNRGTGELFF.

This sequence joins TRBV3-1 and TRBJ2-2; TRBD2 matches at 7 bases. Germline CDR1 is LGHDT and CDR2 is YNNKEL (reference sequence). Trimming took 2 bases from V and 7 from J; bases not matched to a gene: 13. There are 17 residues in the CDR3. CDR3 sequence reads: CASSQSSGGTGGGELFF. The CDR3 DNA is TGTGCCAGCAGCCAATCATCTGGCGGGACGGGAGGCGGGGAGCTGTTTTTT.

Many counts were recorded for this clonotype. The chain recombines TRBV6-5 with TRBJ1-5, with D possibly being TRBD1 (6 bases). The germline CDR1 and CDR2 sequences are MNHEY and SVGAGI. The V end lost 6 bases, the J end lost 2 bases, and 14 bases lay between the germline ends. The CDR3 length is 15 residues. The CDR3 protein is CASRLQDSGNQPQHF. The CDR3 DNA follows: TGTGCCAGCAGGTTACAGGACAGCGGCAATCAGCCCCAGCATTTT.

This clonotype has just a few counts. V is TRBV6-5 and J is TRBJ2-2, with D tentatively TRBD2 (6 bases). The CDR3 spans 16 residues. Germline V lookup: CDR1 MNHEY, CDR2 SVGAGI. The V end lost 5 bases, the J end lost 1 base, and 14 bases lay between the germline ends. CDR3 DNA: TGTGCCAGCAGTCCTCGACTAGGCCAGAACACCGGGGAGCTGTTTTTT. Translating it yields CASSPRLGQNTGELFF.

The V call is TRBV3-1, the J call TRBJ1-2, with D uncertain. The V gene's germline CDR1 is LGHDT and CDR2 YNNKEL (reference sequence). The CDR3 runs to 11 residues. V was cut by 5 bases and J by 3 bases, with 4 bases left in between. The CDR3 DNA sequence: TGTGCCAGCAGCGCGTACTATGGCTACACCTTC. Encoded protein: CASSAYYGYTF.

This clonotype was picked up many times. The genes are TRBV11-1 and TRBJ2-1, with D possibly matching TRBD2 (6 bases). The DNA end is a closer match to TRBJ2-7, so the J assignment may be wrong. CDR1 SGHAT and CDR2 FQDESV come from the germline V gene (reference sequence). This CDR3 is built from 14 residues. CDR3 DNA: TGTGCCAGCAGCTTAGTAGCGGAGAGCCACGAGCAGTACTTC. It codes for CASSLVAESHEQYF.

The chain links TRBV28 to TRBJ2-2, with D hard to call. Trimming shortened V by 7 bases and J by 7 bases, and 16 bases separated the two germline ends. Germline CDR1 MDHEN, CDR2 SYDVKM. The CDR3 extends over 14 amino acids. DNA for the CDR3: TGTGCCAGCATGGGTGAGACTCGGGTCGGGGAGCTGTTTTTT. Its translation: CASMGETRVGELFF.

This clonotype was seen more than once but under ten times. V usage is TRBV6-5 and J usage is TRBJ2-5, with D tentatively TRBD1 (6 bases). Trimming removed 2 bases at V and 3 bases at J, with 10 bases between. The length of the CDR3 is 14 residues. In germline, CDR1 is MNHEY, CDR2 SVGAGI. The CDR3 reads CASSYPQGKETQYF. CDR3 nucleotides: TGTGCCAGCAGTTACCCACAGGGAAAAGAGACCCAGTACTTC.

The chain couples TRBV6-1 to TRBJ2-7, with a tentative D call TRBD1 (6 bases). The CDR3 length is 14 residues. The V and J ends lost 5 bases and 0 bases respectively, with 11 bases between them. Germline V CDR1 and CDR2: MNHNS, SASEGT. The CDR3 loop reads CASSQGPRSYEQYF. The CDR3 nucleotides read TGTGCCAGCAGTCAGGGGCCCCGCTCCTACGAGCAGTACTTC.

This clonotype was observed many times. The DNA for the CDR3 is TGCGCCAGCAGTGAGTCCCGGGGGCGAGAGACCCAGTACTTC. Its translation is CASSESRGRETQYF. The genes are TRBV10-1 and TRBJ2-5; D is possibly TRBD1 or TRBD2 (6 bases each). Germline V gene sequence: CDR1 WNHNN, CDR2 SYGVQD (reference sequence). V was shortened by 0 bases and J by 4 bases, with 9 bases between the two germline ends. This CDR3 is 14 amino acids long.

The chain employs TRBV9 and TRBJ2-5; D uncertain. The J call is uncertain, as TRBJ2-7 better fits the DNA end. Germline CDR1 is SGDLS and CDR2 is YYNGEE. This CDR3 is built from 15 residues. CDR3 sequence: CASSPRPVSSYEQYF. The CDR3 DNA reads as TGTGCCAGCAGCCCTCGGCCGGTATCATCCTACGAGCAGTACTTC.

This chain uses TRBV28 with TRBJ2-5, with D uncertain. With the DNA end fitting TRBJ2-7 better, the J assignment may be wrong. Germline CDR1 reads MDHEN; CDR2 reads SYDVKM. CDR3 length: 13 amino acids. The CDR3 DNA is TGTGCCAGCAGTTCCGACATCGCCTACGAGCAGTACTTC. Residues: CASSSDIAYEQYF.

The J gene is TRBJ2-3, the V gene TRBV10-2; tentative D call: TRBD2 (6 bases). The J call may be incorrect, as the DNA end agrees better with TRBJ2-7. CDR3 size: 14 residues. Per the germline V gene, CDR1 is WSHSY and CDR2 is SAAADI. CDR3 DNA sequence: TGCCCCGGCACGGGGCGGGGAGCCAAAAATACGCAGTACTTC. Translation: CPGTGRGAKNTQYF.

Turning to this clonotype: The DNA is omitted, as the CDR3 cannot be located on it reliably, and the CDR3 follows TCRdb's listing. The rearrangement joins TRBV6-1 to TRBJ2-3; the table gives TRBD2 as D, unverified against the DNA. Germline V gives CDR1 MNHNS, CDR2 SASEGT. The CDR3 length is 16 residues, termini included. The CDR3 sequence is CASLGTWASGTNEQYF.

This clonotype was observed a few times. The V and J genes are TRBV6-1 and TRBJ2-3; D might be TRBD2 (6 bases). CDR3 length: 16 residues. Per germline, CDR1 MNHNS and CDR2 SASEGT. The V gene lost 9 bases and the J gene lost 6 bases, with 25 bases spanning the gap. CDR3 nucleotide sequence: TGTGCCAGTAGGGGAGCCGGGGGAGGTGTTGGGGATACGCAGTATTTT. Its protein is CASRGAGGGVGDTQYF.

This clonotype was counted a few times. The chain links TRBV5-3 to TRBJ2-3; TRBD2 aligns across 7 bases. Being an ORF, TRBV5-3 has a function that is uncertain. The V segment lost 10 bases and the J segment 5 bases; nucleotides outside the gene matches: 13. CDR3 length equals 14 residues. The CDR3 nucleotides read TGTGCCGCCCCCGGACTAGAGGCTATAGATACGCAGTATTTT. Translated: CAAPGLEAIDTQYF.

This rearrangement joins TRBV6-1 to TRBJ1-1; possible D gene TRBD1, 5 bases. Looked up from germline, CDR1 is MNHNS and CDR2 is SASEGT. Trimming left V 5 bases short and J 5 bases short, with 18 bases between. The CDR3 is 15 residues long. The CDR3 nucleotides are TGTGCCAGCAGTCAAAGTCAGGGTCAGAAAACTGAAGCTTTCTTT. This translates into CASSQSQGQKTEAFF.

Ten or more counts support this clonotype. V gene TRBV6-1 combines with J gene TRBJ2-1; D ambiguous. The closer fit of TRBJ2-5 to the DNA end suggests the J call may be wrong. The V gene's germline CDR1 is MNHNS and CDR2 SASEGT. The CDR3 runs 13 residues. Here the CDR3 DNA reads TGTGCCAGCAGGACTTTTATCCCGGAGACCCAGTACTTC. Its translation: CASRTFIPETQYF.

The chain carries TRBV6-5 and TRBJ2-7, with TRBD1 identical over 7 bases. The CDR3 covers 15 residues. Germline loops: CDR1 MNHEY, CDR2 SVGAGI. The ends lost 2 bases at V and 5 bases at J; junction bases unmatched: 9. The CDR3 sequence: CASSYGRGRVDEQYF. Here the CDR3 DNA reads TGTGCCAGCAGTTACGGTAGGGGGCGAGTTGACGAGCAGTACTTC.

In its sample, this clonotype was seen a few times. V and J are TRBV9 and TRBJ1-2, with a possible D match to TRBD1 (5 bases). The CDR3 loop spans 16 amino acids. V lost 0 bases and J 5 bases, leaving 17 bases between the germline ends. Per germline, CDR1 SGDLS and CDR2 YYNGEE. The CDR3, as DNA: TGTGCCAGCAGCGTAGAGCCAGGGAGGGTAAGGTATGGCTACACCTTC. Translation: CASSVEPGRVRYGYTF.

The chain links TRBV5-1 to TRBJ2-6; 11 bases are a match to TRBD2. This CDR3 spans 16 amino acids. V shed 5 bases and J 1 base; nucleotides not matched to a gene: 2. In germline, CDR1 is SGHRS, CDR2 YFSETQ. CDR3 region: CASSSSGRSGANVLTF. Written as DNA, the CDR3 is TGCGCCAGCAGTTCTAGCGGGAGGTCTGGGGCCAACGTCCTGACTTTC.

This chain connects TRBV11-1 to TRBJ2-2; no clear D gene. CDR1 is SGHAT, CDR2 FQDESV, per germline (reference sequence). Trimming left V 4 bases short and J 0 bases short, with 9 bases between. This CDR3 comprises 15 residues. CDR3 residues: CASSSGSANTGELFF. Written as DNA, the CDR3 is TGTGCCAGCAGCTCGGGTAGTGCGAACACCGGGGAGCTGTTTTTT.

A remark on this clonotype: Mismatch with germline at one junction end may stem from a read error. The V gene is TRBV6-1, the J gene TRBJ2-3, with D perhaps given as TRBD1 or TRBD2 (7 bases each). Germline CDR1 is MNHNS and CDR2 is SASEGT. The CDR3 contains 16 residues. CDR3 loop: CASGGVGGRHQDTQYF. CDR3 sequence (DNA): TGTGCCAGCGGGGGGGTAGGGGGCCGCCACCAAGATACGCAGTACTTT.

The rearrangement links TRBV23-1 to TRBJ2-6; weak D call: TRBD1 (5 bases). TRBV23-1 is an ORF; its function is uncertain. V lost 8 bases and J lost 0, with 14 bases in between. The CDR3 spans 16 residues. The CDR3 spells CASVMTVHSGANVLTF. CDR3 in DNA: TGCGCCAGCGTAATGACAGTACACTCTGGGGCCAACGTCCTGACTTTC.

The chain recombines TRBV27 with TRBJ2-1; 8 bases line up with TRBD1. V was pared by 5 bases and J by 3 bases, with 6 bases of the junction left unmatched. This CDR3 contains 15 residues. CDR1 MNHEY and CDR2 SMNVEV come from the germline V gene (reference sequence). The chain's CDR3 is CASSPSGGRYNEQFF. CDR3 bases: TGTGCCAGCAGTCCATCAGGGGGCCGCTACAATGAGCAGTTCTTC.

This clonotype was observed once. The chain carries TRBV10-1 and TRBJ2-3; D perhaps matches TRBD2 (6 bases). Judging by the DNA end, TRBJ2-7 fits better; the J call may be wrong. In germline, CDR1 is WNHNN, CDR2 SYGVQD (reference sequence). The length of the CDR3 is 15 residues. Written as DNA, the CDR3 is TGCGCCAGGGGTCCTGGGACCGGGAGCCCAGATACGCAGTACTTC. It codes for CARGPGTGSPDTQYF.

The chain uses TRBV9 and TRBJ1-3; possible D gene TRBD1, 5 bases. Germline CDR1 and CDR2: SGDLS and YYNGEE. V was trimmed by 2 bases and J by 2 bases, leaving 11 bases between them. The CDR3 has 15 residues. In nucleotides, the CDR3 is TGTGCCAGCAGCGTCCTAACAGGTCCTGGAAACACCATATATTTT. It encodes CASSVLTGPGNTIYF.